The 31 T cell receptor beta chains listed next were all sequenced from one sample in a study of beta chain features in type 1 diabetes. What was sequenced were expressed TCRB transcripts, since all of the isolated RNA had been reverse transcribed. Sequenced by immunoSEQ multiplex PCR; TCRdb stores in-frame clones only, minus some. The sample includes 900,000 or so clones, 17% of them seen just once. The sample consisted of naive CD4+ T cells from blood. The receptors derive from a woman aged 18-29 years in good health.

The sample holds a few counts of this clone. V gene TRBV7-9 combines with J gene TRBJ2-2; D is undetermined. V was clipped by 5 bases and J by 5 bases, with 6 bases between them. CDR3 length equals 12 residues. Germline lookup yields CDR1 SEHNR and CDR2 FQNEAQ (reference sequence). The CDR3 bases are TGTGCCAGCAGCAAGTGGACCGGGGAGCTGTTTTTT. Translated, it gives CASSKWTGELFF.

Concerning this clone itself: This same CDR3 is encoded by further DNA sequences in the sample. The CDR3 here is CASSYEGSSYNEQFF. In DNA, the CDR3 is TGTGCCAGCAGTTACGAAGGAAGCTCCTACAATGAGCAGTTCTTC. J is TRBJ2-1 and V is TRBV6-5; D uncertain. The V gene's germline CDR1 is MNHEY and CDR2 SVGAGI. This CDR3 comprises 15 residues. V lost 2 bases and J lost 0, with 8 bases in between.

V is TRBV27 and J is TRBJ2-3; 10 bases align to TRBD1. The V gene end was trimmed by 6 bases and the J gene end by 5 bases; junction bases not matched to a gene: 2. There are 13 residues in the CDR3. Germline CDR1 and CDR2: MNHEY and SMNVEV (reference sequence). Here the CDR3 reads CASSRDRGDTQYF. In nucleotides, the CDR3 is TGTGCCAGCAGCAGGGACAGGGGAGATACGCAGTATTTT.

J is TRBJ2-2 and V is TRBV28; 8 nucleotides agree with TRBD1. In germline, CDR1 is MDHEN, CDR2 SYDVKM. Trimming at V came to 7 bases and at J to 5 bases, leaving 9 bases not matched to a gene. The CDR3 spans 15 residues. The CDR3 reads CASTPGQGTTGELFF. The DNA of the CDR3 is TGTGCCAGCACCCCCGGACAGGGAACGACCGGGGAGCTGTTTTTT.

This clone showed up just a few times. J is TRBJ2-1 and V is TRBV28; D is possibly TRBD1 or TRBD2 (6 bases each). V was trimmed by 6 bases and J by 1 base, leaving 16 bases between them. This CDR3 spans 16 amino acids. The germline V gene encodes CDR1 MDHEN and CDR2 SYDVKM. The CDR3 coding sequence is TGTGCCAGCAGCTCGGGGGCGGGGTCGTCCTACAATGAGCAGTTCTTC. Translating gives CASSSGAGSSYNEQFF. The full variable domain, in which reference TRBV28 and TRBJ2-1 provide the parts outside the CDR3, is DVKVTQSSRYLVKRTGEKVFLECVQDMDHENMFWYRQDPGLGLRLIYFSYDVKMKEKGDIPEGYSVSREKKERFSLILESASTNQTSMYLCASSSGAGSSYNEQFFGPGTRLTVL.

This chain connects TRBV29-1 to TRBJ1-2; D is unclear. V was shortened by 4 bases and J by 5 bases, with 17 bases between the two germline ends. The germline V gene encodes CDR1 SQVTM and CDR2 ANQGSEA. This CDR3 contains 14 residues. The CDR3 here is CSVAPRESRYGYTF. The CDR3 region has the DNA TGCAGCGTTGCCCCAAGGGAGTCGCGGTATGGCTACACCTTC.

This clone has a handful of counts. The chain carries TRBV7-9 and TRBJ2-7, with no clear D. Germline assignment: CDR1 SEHNR and CDR2 FQNEAQ (reference sequence). The germline V and J ends were trimmed by 3 bases and 4 bases, with 7 bases remaining between them. This CDR3 has 12 residues. CDR3 sequence (DNA): TGTGCCAGCAGCTTTGTACGATACGAGCAGTACTTC. Translation gives CASSFVRYEQYF.

This sequence joins TRBV27 and TRBJ2-3; D is undetermined. This CDR3 has 16 residues. Germline CDR1 MNHEY, CDR2 SMNVEV (reference sequence). Deletions cut 1 base from V and 1 base from J, with 12 bases between. CDR3 bases: TGTGCCAGCAGTTTATTCGGCAATCGGCGCACAGATACGCAGTATTTT. Protein: CASSLFGNRRTDTQYF.

The genes are TRBV9 and TRBJ2-1; 13 positions match TRBD2. Per the germline V gene, CDR1 is SGDLS and CDR2 is YYNGEE. V was clipped by 3 bases and J by 4 bases; unmatched bases: 7. CDR3 size: 17 residues. The CDR3 spells CASSERGLAGRYNEQFF. Written as DNA, the CDR3 is TGTGCCAGCAGCGAAAGGGGACTAGCGGGACGATACAATGAGCAGTTCTTC.

This clone occurred a few times. The chain carries TRBV7-9 and TRBJ2-2; 7 bases fit TRBD2. The trim removed 2 bases at V and 6 bases at J, leaving 9 bases unmatched. Germline CDR1 reads SEHNR; CDR2 reads FQNEAQ (reference sequence). This CDR3 is built from 16 residues. CDR3 coding DNA: TGTGCCAGCAGCTTATCGTTGCGGGAGTACGCCGGGGAGCTGTTTTTT. Translation: CASSLSLREYAGELFF. The full variable domain, its missing parts supplied by reference TRBV7-9 and TRBJ2-2, is DTGVSQNPRHKITKRGQNVTFRCDPISEHNRLYWYRQTLGQGPEFLTYFQNEAQLEKSRLLSDRFSAERPKGSFSTLEIQRTEQGDSAMYLCASSLSLREYAGELFFGEGSRLTVL.

The chain is built from TRBV6-5 and TRBJ1-2; no clear D. Germline CDR1 reads MNHEY; CDR2 reads SVGAGI. CDR3 length equals 12 residues. Trimming took 5 bases from V and 4 from J, leaving 8 bases between them. The CDR3 nucleotides read TGTGCCAGCAGTAAGGCCCCCTATGGCTACACCTTC. Translation gives CASSKAPYGYTF.

The chain has TRBV11-2 and TRBJ2-1; D could derive from TRBD1 or TRBD2 (5 bases each). Germline-derived CDR1 and CDR2 are SGHAT and FQNNGV. This CDR3 is built from 15 residues. Trimming cost V 3 bases and J 8 bases, with 17 bases left between them. The CDR3 here is CASSFGLRDQDEQFF. The DNA of the CDR3 is TGTGCCAGCAGCTTTGGGCTGAGGGACCAGGATGAGCAGTTCTTC.

The chain has TRBV7-9 and TRBJ1-4; D is possibly TRBD1 (5 bases). CDR3 length: 14 residues. Germline CDR1 reads SEHNR; CDR2 reads FQNEAQ (reference sequence). Between the trimmed V and J ends, which lost 0 bases and 8 bases, there was a span of 10 bases. DNA for the CDR3: TGTGCCAGCAGCTTAGCTCAGGGTCCGGAAAAACTGTTTTTT. As protein: CASSLAQGPEKLFF.

The chain has TRBV7-9 and TRBJ2-1; possibly TRBD1 for D (5 bases). Germline CDR1 and CDR2: SEHNR and FQNEAQ (reference sequence). The V and J ends lost 2 bases and 2 bases respectively, with 10 bases between them. CDR3 length equals 15 residues. This CDR3 is CASSLKGIPYNEQFF. For the CDR3, the DNA is TGTGCCAGCAGCTTAAAGGGGATTCCCTACAATGAGCAGTTCTTC. Using reference TRBV7-9 and TRBJ2-1 for the parts outside the CDR3, the full variable domain is DTGVSQNPRHKITKRGQNVTFRCDPISEHNRLYWYRQTLGQGPEFLTYFQNEAQLEKSRLLSDRFSAERPKGSFSTLEIQRTEQGDSAMYLCASSLKGIPYNEQFFGPGTRLTVL.

This clone occurred a few times. The V gene is TRBV11-2, the J gene TRBJ2-3; D perhaps matches TRBD1 (6 bases). Germline lookup yields CDR1 SGHAT and CDR2 FQNNGV. The germline V and J ends were trimmed by 2 bases and 1 base, with 13 bases remaining between them. CDR3 length equals 16 residues. CDR3 amino acids: CASSLRAGVGTDTQYF. DNA of the CDR3: TGTGCCAGCAGCTTACGGGCAGGGGTCGGCACAGATACGCAGTATTTT.

The chain carries TRBV2 and TRBJ1-3; 9 bases agree with TRBD1. Germline CDR1 reads SNHLY; CDR2 reads FYNNEI. This CDR3 has 14 residues. J gave up 4 bases and V 10 bases, and 8 bases lay outside the gene matches. The CDR3 protein is CANVRTGAGNTIYF. CDR3 sequence (DNA): TGTGCCAACGTCCGGACAGGGGCCGGAAACACCATATATTTT. Full variable domain (missing parts from reference TRBV2 and TRBJ1-3): EPEVTQTPSHQVTQMGQEVILRCVPISNHLYFYWYRQILGQKVEFLVSFYNNEISEKSEIFDDQFSVERPDGSNFTLKIRSTKLEDSAMYFCANVRTGAGNTIYFGEGSWLTVV.

This chain joins TRBV28 and TRBJ2-3; 7 bases fit TRBD2. Germline lookup yields CDR1 MDHEN and CDR2 SYDVKM. The V and J ends lost 4 bases and 3 bases, in that order; junction bases with no gene match: 4. The CDR3 is 14 amino acids. The CDR3 protein is CASSWGGTTDTQYF. CDR3 coding DNA: TGTGCCAGCAGTTGGGGAGGGACGACAGATACGCAGTATTTT.

V usage is TRBV9 and J usage is TRBJ2-2; D not resolved. This CDR3 has 13 amino acids. The V and J ends lost 1 base and 7 bases respectively, with 8 bases between them. Looked up from germline, CDR1 is SGDLS and CDR2 is YYNGEE. The CDR3 spells CASSVQSFGELFF. CDR3 nucleotides: TGTGCCAGCAGCGTACAATCTTTCGGGGAGCTGTTTTTT.

The chain is built from TRBV27 and TRBJ2-2, with TRBD1 matching 9 bases. Trimming cost V 4 bases and J 4 bases; bases outside gene matches: 7. Germline V lookup: CDR1 MNHEY, CDR2 SMNVEV (reference sequence). The CDR3 sequence is 16 residues long. The chain's CDR3 is CASSSGTGWGTGELFF. CDR3 in DNA: TGTGCCAGCAGTTCCGGGACAGGGTGGGGCACCGGGGAGCTGTTTTTT.

The chain couples TRBV6-5 to TRBJ1-5; D remains unclear. The CDR3 has 15 residues. V was shortened by 2 bases and J by 1 base, with 9 bases between the two germline ends. CDR1 and CDR2 from the germline V gene are MNHEY and SVGAGI. In DNA form, the CDR3 reads TGTGCCAGCAGTTACGGCCGGGGAAGCAATCAGCCCCAGCATTTT. As protein: CASSYGRGSNQPQHF.

This sequence joins TRBV28 and TRBJ1-5; no clear D gene. Looked up from germline, CDR1 is MDHEN and CDR2 is SYDVKM. Trimming stripped 3 bases from V and 7 bases from J, with 16 bases between. This CDR3 spans 15 amino acids. CDR3 coding DNA: TGTGCCAGCAGTTTGGCCTTTAAGGTCAGGCAGCCCCAGCATTTT. Amino acid sequence: CASSLAFKVRQPQHF.

The rearrangement uses TRBV19 and TRBJ2-3, with a tentative D call TRBD2 (6 bases). With 5 bases removed from V and 1 base from J, the gap between germline ends came to 19 bases. The germline V gene encodes CDR1 LNHDA and CDR2 SQIVND (reference sequence). CDR3 length: 17 amino acids. The CDR3 spells CASSAWGGRSGTDTQYF. CDR3 DNA sequence: TGTGCCAGTAGTGCCTGGGGTGGGAGGTCCGGCACAGATACGCAGTATTTT.

The genes are TRBV18 and TRBJ2-7; 7 bases line up with TRBD2. V was clipped by 1 base and J by 4 bases; unmatched bases: 4. The germline gives CDR1 KGHSH, CDR2 LQKENI. The CDR3 contains 14 residues. This CDR3 is CASSPQEAGYEQYF. In DNA, the CDR3 is TGTGCCAGCTCACCACAGGAAGCGGGGTACGAGCAGTACTTC.

This clone was detected only a few times. Written as DNA, the CDR3 is TGTGCCAGCAGCCACTCTGGACCTTACAATGAGCAGTTCTTC. Encoded protein: CASSHSGPYNEQFF. V gene TRBV6-5 combines with J gene TRBJ2-1; D remains unclear. CDR1 and CDR2 (germline): MNHEY, SVGAGI. This CDR3 has 14 residues. The V gene lost 6 bases and the J gene lost 4 bases, with 13 bases spanning the gap.

The table lists this clone with a few counts. The chain recombines TRBV9 with TRBJ2-1; 10 nucleotides match TRBD2. The germline gives CDR1 SGDLS, CDR2 YYNGEE. The V and J ends lost 0 bases and 9 bases, in that order; junction bases with no gene match: 6. The CDR3 has 15 residues. The CDR3 loop reads CASSVVSSSGSEQFF. CDR3 nucleotides: TGTGCCAGCAGCGTAGTGTCTTCTAGCGGGAGTGAGCAGTTCTTC.

A word on this clone: A much larger clone sits a single nucleotide away, making a read error possible. This rearrangement joins TRBV28 to TRBJ2-5; D unclear. There are 12 residues in the CDR3. V lost 6 bases to trimming and J lost 1 base, with 6 bases between them. CDR1 and CDR2 (germline): MDHEN, SYDVKM. The CDR3 DNA reads TGTGCCAGCAGCGTAGGCCAAGAGACCCAGTACTTC. This translates into CASSVGQETQYF.

Only a few counts were recorded for this clone. The V gene is TRBV4-3, the J gene TRBJ2-7; TRBD2 aligns across 9 bases. After removal of 1 base from V and 5 bases from J, the junction contained 9 bases not matched to a gene. This CDR3 has 16 amino acids. CDR1 LGHNA and CDR2 YSLEER come from the germline V gene. The CDR3 region is CASSQVYLAGLNEQYF. The CDR3 DNA is TGCGCCAGCAGCCAAGTTTACCTAGCGGGACTGAACGAGCAGTACTTC.

The rearrangement uses TRBV10-3 and TRBJ2-5; D may match TRBD1 or TRBD2 (5 bases each). From germline, CDR1 is ENHRY and CDR2 SYGVKD. Trimming took 4 bases from V and 4 from J, leaving 13 bases between them. The CDR3 covers 14 residues. The CDR3 DNA is TGTGCCATCAGTGTATCGGGGCGTGTAGAGACCCAGTACTTC. Its protein is CAISVSGRVETQYF.

The V call is TRBV7-8, the J call TRBJ2-7; D gene ambiguous. The germline V and J ends were trimmed by 4 bases and 2 bases, with 9 bases remaining between them. Germline V gene sequence: CDR1 SGHVS, CDR2 FQNEAQ. The CDR3 sequence is 13 residues long. The DNA for the CDR3 is TGTGCCAGCAGCTCCCCTTCAACCTACGAGCAGTACTTC. This codes for CASSSPSTYEQYF.

In its sample, this clone was seen a few times. The chain couples TRBV28 to TRBJ1-1, with a tentative D call TRBD1 (5 bases). The CDR3 totals 14 residues. V dropped 3 bases and J dropped 4 bases, with 12 bases sitting between them. CDR1 is MDHEN, CDR2 SYDVKM, per germline. This CDR3 is CASSLSSGFTEAFF. CDR3 nucleotides: TGTGCCAGCAGTTTGTCCTCAGGGTTCACTGAAGCTTTCTTT.

In its sample, this clone was seen many times. The V and J genes are TRBV7-9 and TRBJ2-1; 7 nucleotides align to TRBD1. V gave up 5 bases and J gave up 6 bases; unmatched junction bases: 7. Germline V CDR1 and CDR2: SEHNR, FQNEAQ (reference sequence). The CDR3 contains 14 residues. The CDR3 reads CASSDRVKVNEQFF. CDR3 in DNA: TGTGCCAGCAGCGACAGGGTTAAGGTCAATGAGCAGTTCTTC.